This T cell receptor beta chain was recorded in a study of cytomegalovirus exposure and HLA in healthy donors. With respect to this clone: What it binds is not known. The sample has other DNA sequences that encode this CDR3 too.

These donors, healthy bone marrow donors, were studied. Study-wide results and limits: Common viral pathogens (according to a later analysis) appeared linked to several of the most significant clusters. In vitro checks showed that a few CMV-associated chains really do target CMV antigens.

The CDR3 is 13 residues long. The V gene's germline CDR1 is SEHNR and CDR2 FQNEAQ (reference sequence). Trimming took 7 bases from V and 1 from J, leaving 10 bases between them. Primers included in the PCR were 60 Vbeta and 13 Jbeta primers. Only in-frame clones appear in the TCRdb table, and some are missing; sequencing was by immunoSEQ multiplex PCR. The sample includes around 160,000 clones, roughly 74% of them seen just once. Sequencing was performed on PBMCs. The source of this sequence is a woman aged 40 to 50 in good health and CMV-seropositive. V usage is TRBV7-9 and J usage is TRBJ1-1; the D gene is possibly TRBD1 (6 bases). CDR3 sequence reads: CASKGGENTEAFF. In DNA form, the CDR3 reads TGTGCCAGCAAGGGGGGGGAGAACACTGAAGCTTTCTTT.